This T cell receptor beta chain derives from a study of tumor-infiltrating lymphocytes in primary liver carcinoma. Study results and caveats: Bulk unsorted material prevented CD4+ and CD8+ repertoire comparison.

Starting material of 450 to 550 ng total RNA yielded TCR beta cDNA via a constant-region primer. What produced the TCR beta libraries was three nested multiplex PCR rounds using slightly modified ARM-PCR. The two initial PCR rounds, around 11 cycles each, used TRBV1-TRBV30 forward and C-beta reverse primers. TCRdb re-analysed the multiplex PCR reads in MiXCR, keeping a single row per CDR3 protein. This table has 310,000 or so distinct CDR3 sequences, approximately 58% appearing once. Unsorted whole blood served as the source of blood RNA, and germline DNA was extracted as well. Before any surgery took place, 4 to 4.5 milliliters of peripheral blood were collected. The germline V and J ends were trimmed by 7 bases and 4 bases, with 10 bases remaining between them. The germline V gene encodes CDR1 MNHEY and CDR2 SVGAGI. The CDR3 runs 13 residues. In regard to this clonotype: Its antigen is currently unknown.

Sequenced sample: peripheral blood. This TCR was sampled from a woman aged 25 to 39 with primary liver carcinoma and hepatitis B virus infection. This chain connects TRBV6-5 to TRBJ2-2; no reliable D call. The DNA of the CDR3 is TGTGCCAGCAAGCAGGTTGGCACCGGGGAGCTGTTTTTT. Translated: CASKQVGTGELFF.